One T cell receptor (beta chain) is described in this entry. This sample also contains other DNA sequences that code for the same CDR3. The sample originates from a study of beta chain features in type 1 diabetes. The V gene's germline CDR1 is SGHDT and CDR2 YYEEEE. Germline trimming cut 4 bases from V and 0 bases from J; bases unmatched to any gene: 6. This CDR3 is built from 15 residues. Sequencing targeted expressed TCRB transcripts, as all isolated RNA had been reverse transcribed. The assay was immunoSEQ multiplex PCR, and TCRdb's table has in-frame clones only and misses some. There are nearly 350,000 clones in the sample; 6.5% to 10% occur only once, and less than 0.5% lies in the top ten.

The TCR was taken from a woman younger than 30 in good health. Sequenced input: central memory CD4+ T cells from blood. The chain has TRBV5-6 and TRBJ1-2, with 7 bases lining up with TRBD1. The CDR3, as DNA: TGTGCCAGCAGCCCCACCGGGACAGCTAACTATGGCTACACCTTC. Translating it yields CASSPTGTANYGYTF.